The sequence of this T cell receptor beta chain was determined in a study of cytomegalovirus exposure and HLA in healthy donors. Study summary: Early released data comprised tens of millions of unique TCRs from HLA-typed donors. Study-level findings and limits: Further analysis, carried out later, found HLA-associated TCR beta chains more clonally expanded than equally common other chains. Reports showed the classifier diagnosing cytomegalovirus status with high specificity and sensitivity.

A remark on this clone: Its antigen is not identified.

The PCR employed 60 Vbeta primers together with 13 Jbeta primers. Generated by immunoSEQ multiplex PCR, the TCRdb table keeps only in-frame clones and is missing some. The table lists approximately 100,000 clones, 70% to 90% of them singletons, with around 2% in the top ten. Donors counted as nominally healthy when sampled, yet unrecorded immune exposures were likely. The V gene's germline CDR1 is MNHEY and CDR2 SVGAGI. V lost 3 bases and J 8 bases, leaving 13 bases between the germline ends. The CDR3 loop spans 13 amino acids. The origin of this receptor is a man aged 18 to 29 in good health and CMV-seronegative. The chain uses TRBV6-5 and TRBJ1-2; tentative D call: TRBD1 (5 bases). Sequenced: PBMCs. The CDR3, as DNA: TGTGCCAGCAGTTATCCCCAGGGTCACGGCTACACCTTC. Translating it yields CASSYPQGHGYTF.